This TCR beta chain originates from a study of blood T cell repertoires in COVID-19. In the original processing: Amplified reference gene primers provided the basis for estimating nucleated cell counts. Profiling relied on immunoSEQ multiplex PCR, and the TCRdb table lists in-frame clones only, not all of them. Clonal size and the V and J genes are those of that table, whereas D and trimming came from the DNA. Of tens of thousands of clones listed, roughly four fifths are singletons. The CDR3 covers 13 residues. V shed 3 bases and J shed 7 bases, with 12 bases lying between them. CDR1 is GTSNPN, CDR2 SVGIG, per germline (reference sequence).

The chain carries TRBV30 and TRBJ2-2, with a possible D match to TRBD2 (6 bases). Sequencing was performed on peripheral blood. The clonotype comes from a woman of 80 years or more with acute or convalescent COVID-19. The CDR3 sequence is CAWREGRLGELFF. Written as DNA, the CDR3 is TGTGCCTGGAGGGAGGGTAGGCTCGGGGAGCTGTTTTTT.